This is a list of T cell receptor beta chains from one sample in a study of blood T cell repertoires in COVID-19. TCRdb's copy holds only in-frame clones and misses some; the assay was immunoSEQ multiplex PCR. The table lists 250,000 to 300,000 clones, 88% of them singletons, with roughly 10% in the top ten. The sequenced sample consisted of peripheral blood. Every receptor here comes from a woman under 40 with COVID-19, enrolled during active disease. CDR3s include the opening cysteine and the closing phenylalanine or tryptophan. A D gene is named only where the DNA matches it firmly. The listing skips clone size in some rows; elsewhere it reads once, few, many or a size class.

TRBD2,TRBJ2-7,NA,TRBV3-1/TRBV3-2,15,CASSPRTSRIGEQYF,TGTGCCAGCAGCCCTCGGACTAGTCGTATCGGCGAGCAGTACTTC
TRBD2,TRBJ2-7,few,TRBV7-9,14,CASSTTSANYEQYF,TGTGCCAGCAGCACGACTAGCGCTAACTACGAGCAGTACTTC
NA,TRBJ2-1,NA,TRBV6-2/TRBV6-3,14,CASSLAPDWRGQFF,TGTGCCAGCAGCCTCGCTCCCGACTGGCGAGGGCAGTTCTTC
NA,TRBJ2-5,NA,TRBV27,12,CASSLGGGTQYF,TGTGCCAGCAGTTTGGGGGGAGGGACCCAGTACTTC
TRBD1,TRBJ1-2,NA,TRBV6-5,14,CASSLGQGNYGYTF,TGTGCCAGCAGCCTCGGACAGGGGAACTATGGCTACACCTTC
NA,TRBJ2-3,NA,TRBV2,13,CASSEARGDTQYF,TGTGCCAGCAGTGAAGCGCGGGGAGATACGCAGTATTTT
NA,TRBJ2-1,NA,TRBV10-1,15,CASSESVARPHEQFF,TGCGCCAGCAGTGAGTCAGTGGCTAGGCCCCATGAGCAGTTCTTC
NA,TRBJ1-2,NA,TRBV12-3/TRBV12-4,13,CASSRQSFDGYTF,TGTGCCAGCAGCCGACAGTCTTTTGATGGCTACACCTTC
NA,TRBJ2-2,NA,TRBV6-5,15,CASSYSSLVTGELFF,TGTGCCAGCAGTTACTCGTCTTTAGTCACCGGGGAGCTGTTTTTT
TRBD2,TRBJ2-1,NA,TRBV7-2,16,CASSLQAGGVYNEQFF,TGTGCCAGCAGCTTACAAGCGGGAGGGGTCTACAATGAGCAGTTCTTC
TRBD1,TRBJ2-4,NA,TRBV19,13,CASGQGSADIQYF,TGTGCCAGCGGACAGGGATCGGCGGACATTCAGTACTTC
NA,TRBJ2-3,NA,TRBV19,16,CASSIGKGGSTDTQYF,TGTGCCAGTAGTATCGGGAAAGGAGGTAGCACAGATACGCAGTATTTT